Many counts were recorded for the clone carrying this T cell receptor beta chain. The target antigen is unknown. The data were taken from a study of T cells in Graves' hyperthyroidism and ophthalmopathy. The study's findings and limits: The model forecast ophthalmopathy, anticipating it by a median approximately 6.1 months before onset. In blood, most of the thyroid clonotypes expanded above 0.001 were also present.

This sample holds PBMCs from 9.5 to 10 ml fresh peripheral blood. RNA transcripts gave rise to amplified TCR beta CDR3 regions. An initial round of RT-PCR targeting the TCR CDR3 relied on the HTBI primer set. TCRdb reprocessed the multiplex PCR reads via MiXCR and lists one record per CDR3 protein. The sample consists of 200,000 to 250,000 distinct CDR3 sequences, under 20% of them appearing once. CDR1 DFQATT and CDR2 SNEGSKA come from the germline V gene (reference sequence). The CDR3 runs to 13 residues. V lost 6 bases to trimming and J lost 0 bases, with 11 bases between them. The clonotype comes from a man in his fifties or sixties with Graves' hyperthyroidism. Material: blood. The chain links TRBV20-1 to TRBJ2-5; weak D call: TRBD2 (6 bases). The DNA for the CDR3 is TGCAGTGCGGTTCTAGCGAACCAAGAGACCCAGTACTTC. This translates into CSAVLANQETQYF.